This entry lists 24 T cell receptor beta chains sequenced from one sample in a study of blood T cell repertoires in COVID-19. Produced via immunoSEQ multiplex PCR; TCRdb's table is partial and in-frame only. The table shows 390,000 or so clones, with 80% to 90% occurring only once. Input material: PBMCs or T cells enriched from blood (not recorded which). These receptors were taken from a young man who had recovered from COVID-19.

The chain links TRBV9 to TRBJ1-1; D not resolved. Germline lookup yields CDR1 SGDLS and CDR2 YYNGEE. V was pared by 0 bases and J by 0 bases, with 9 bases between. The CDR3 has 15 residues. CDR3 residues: CASSVVSNLNTEAFF. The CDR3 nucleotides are TGTGCCAGCAGCGTAGTGAGCAATCTGAACACTGAAGCTTTCTTT.

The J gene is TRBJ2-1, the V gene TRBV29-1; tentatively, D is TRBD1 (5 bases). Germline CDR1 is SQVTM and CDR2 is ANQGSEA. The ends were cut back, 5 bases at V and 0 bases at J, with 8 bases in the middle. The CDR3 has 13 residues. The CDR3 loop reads CSVYRNSYNEQFF. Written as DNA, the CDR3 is TGCAGCGTTTACAGGAACTCCTACAATGAGCAGTTCTTC.

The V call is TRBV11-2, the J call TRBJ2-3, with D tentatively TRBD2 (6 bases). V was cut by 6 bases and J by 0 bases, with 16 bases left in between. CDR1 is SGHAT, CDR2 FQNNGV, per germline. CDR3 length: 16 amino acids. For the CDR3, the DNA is TGTGCCAGCAGTTATCTGGGGGGTTCTAGCACAGATACGCAGTATTTT. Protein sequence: CASSYLGGSSTDTQYF.

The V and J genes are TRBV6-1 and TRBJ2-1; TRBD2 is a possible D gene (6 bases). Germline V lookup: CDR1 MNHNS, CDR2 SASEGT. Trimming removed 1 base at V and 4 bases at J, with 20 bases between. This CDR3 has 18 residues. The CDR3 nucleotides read TGTGCCAGCAGTGAAGGTCCCCCACTAGCCCGGGCGTACAATGAGCAGTTCTTC. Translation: CASSEGPPLARAYNEQFF.

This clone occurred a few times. CDR3: CASTTTGHEQYF. CDR3 coding DNA: TGTGCCAGCACCACGACTGGTCACGAGCAGTACTTC. V is TRBV5-6 and J is TRBJ2-7; no clear D gene. The CDR3 consists of 12 residues. CDR1 is SGHDT and CDR2 is YYEEEE in the germline V gene. V was trimmed by 6 bases and J by 5 bases, leaving 12 bases between them.

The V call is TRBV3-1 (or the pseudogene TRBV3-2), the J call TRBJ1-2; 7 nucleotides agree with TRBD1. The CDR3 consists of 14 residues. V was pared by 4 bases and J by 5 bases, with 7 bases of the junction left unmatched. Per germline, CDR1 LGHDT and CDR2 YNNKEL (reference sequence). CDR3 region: CASSRGQVWYGYTF. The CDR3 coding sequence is TGTGCCAGCAGCCGCGGACAGGTTTGGTATGGCTACACCTTC.

This CDR3 reads CASSLWTSGGAGETQYF. CDR3 nucleotide sequence: TGCGCCAGCAGCTTGTGGACTAGCGGGGGGGCCGGAGAGACCCAGTACTTC. The rearrangement joins TRBV5-1 to TRBJ2-5, with TRBD2 matching 15 bases. This CDR3 spans 17 amino acids. V shed 1 base and J 4 bases; nucleotides not matched to a gene: 5. Germline V CDR1 and CDR2: SGHRS, YFSETQ. Full variable domain (missing parts from reference TRBV5-1 and TRBJ2-5): KAGVTQTPRYLIKTRGQQVTLSCSPISGHRSVSWYQQTPGQGLQFLFEYFSETQRNKGNFPGRFSGRQFSNSRSEMNVSTLELGDSALYLCASSLWTSGGAGETQYFGPGTRLLVL.

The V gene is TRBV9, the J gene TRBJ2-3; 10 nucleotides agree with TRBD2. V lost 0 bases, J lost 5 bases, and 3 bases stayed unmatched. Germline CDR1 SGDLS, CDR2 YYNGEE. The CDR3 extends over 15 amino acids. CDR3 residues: CASSVASGGGDTQYF. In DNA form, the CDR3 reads TGTGCCAGCAGCGTAGCTAGCGGGGGTGGAGATACGCAGTATTTT.

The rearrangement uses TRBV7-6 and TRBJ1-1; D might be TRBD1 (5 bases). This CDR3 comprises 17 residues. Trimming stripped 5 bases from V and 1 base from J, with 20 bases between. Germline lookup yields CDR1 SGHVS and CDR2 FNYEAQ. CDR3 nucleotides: TGTGCCAGCAGCCCGACCCCTCAGGGTCGGTCGAACACTGAAGCTTTCTTT. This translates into CASSPTPQGRSNTEAFF.

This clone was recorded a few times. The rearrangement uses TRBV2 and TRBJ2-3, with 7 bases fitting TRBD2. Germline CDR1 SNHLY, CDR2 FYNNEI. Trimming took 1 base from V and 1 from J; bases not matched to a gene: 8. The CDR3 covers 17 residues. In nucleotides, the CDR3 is TGTGCCAGCAGTGAAGGGGAGTGGGAGGGGCGCACAGATACGCAGTATTTT. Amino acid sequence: CASSEGEWEGRTDTQYF.

The CDR3 region is CASTPQGAPSYEQYF. Written as DNA, the CDR3 is TGTGCCAGTACCCCCCAGGGGGCTCCCTCCTACGAGCAGTACTTC. The chain has TRBV19 and TRBJ2-7; 8 nucleotides line up with TRBD1. Germline V gives CDR1 LNHDA, CDR2 SQIVND (reference sequence). CDR3 length: 15 amino acids. The V gene end was trimmed by 7 bases and the J gene end by 0 bases; junction bases not matched to a gene: 8. The entire variable domain, with the rest obtained from reference TRBV19 and TRBJ2-7, is as follows: DGGITQSPKYLFRKEGQNVTLSCEQNLNHDAMYWYRQDPGQGLRLIYYSQIVNDFQKGDIAEGYSVSREKKESFPLTVTSAQKNPTAFYLCASTPQGAPSYEQYFGPGTRLTVT.

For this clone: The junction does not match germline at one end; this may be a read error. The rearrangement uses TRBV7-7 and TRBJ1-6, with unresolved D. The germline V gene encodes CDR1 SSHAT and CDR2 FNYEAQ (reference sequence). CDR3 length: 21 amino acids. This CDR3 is CASSQSTPKALLSSYNSPLHF. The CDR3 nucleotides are TGTGCGAGCAGCCAATCAACCCCAAAAGCCCTACTGAGCTCCTATAATTCACCCCTCCACTTT.

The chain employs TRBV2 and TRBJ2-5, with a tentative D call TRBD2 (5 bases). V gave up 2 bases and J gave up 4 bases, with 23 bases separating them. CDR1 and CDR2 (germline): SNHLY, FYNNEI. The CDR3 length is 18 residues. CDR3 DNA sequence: TGTGCCAGCAGTGAATGGTCGAGGGCCTCCGCCCTGTCAGAGACCCAGTACTTC. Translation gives CASSEWSRASALSETQYF.

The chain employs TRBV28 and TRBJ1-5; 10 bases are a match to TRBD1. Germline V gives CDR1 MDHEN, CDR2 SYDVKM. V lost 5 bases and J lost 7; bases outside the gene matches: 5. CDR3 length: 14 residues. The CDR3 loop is CASSPDRGIQPQHF. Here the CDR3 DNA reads TGTGCCAGCAGTCCGGACAGGGGGATACAGCCCCAGCATTTT. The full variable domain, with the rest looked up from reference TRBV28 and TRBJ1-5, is DVKVTQSSRYLVKRTGEKVFLECVQDMDHENMFWYRQDPGLGLRLIYFSYDVKMKEKGDIPEGYSVSREKKERFSLILESASTNQTSMYLCASSPDRGIQPQHFGDGTRLSIL.

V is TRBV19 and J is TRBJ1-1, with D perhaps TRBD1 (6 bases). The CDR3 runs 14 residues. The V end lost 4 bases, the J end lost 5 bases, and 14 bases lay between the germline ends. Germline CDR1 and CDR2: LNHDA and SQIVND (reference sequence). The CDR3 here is CASSTPGGGTEAFF. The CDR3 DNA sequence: TGTGCCAGTAGTACCCCGGGAGGGGGAACTGAAGCTTTCTTT.

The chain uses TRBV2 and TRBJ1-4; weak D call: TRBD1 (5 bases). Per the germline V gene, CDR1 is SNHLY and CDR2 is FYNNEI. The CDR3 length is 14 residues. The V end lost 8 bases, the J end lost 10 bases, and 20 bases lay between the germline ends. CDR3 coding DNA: TGTGCCAGCGTTTTGTTGCTCAACGGGGGAAAACTGTTTTTT. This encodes CASVLLLNGGKLFF. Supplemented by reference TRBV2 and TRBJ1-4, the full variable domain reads EPEVTQTPSHQVTQMGQEVILRCVPISNHLYFYWYRQILGQKVEFLVSFYNNEISEKSEIFDDQFSVERPDGSNFTLKIRSTKLEDSAMYFCASVLLLNGGKLFFGSGTQLSVL.

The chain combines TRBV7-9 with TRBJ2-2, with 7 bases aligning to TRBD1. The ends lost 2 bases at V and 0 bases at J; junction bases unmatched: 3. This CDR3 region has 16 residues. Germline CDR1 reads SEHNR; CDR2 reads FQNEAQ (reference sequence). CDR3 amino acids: CASSLKGGPNTGELFF. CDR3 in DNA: TGTGCCAGCAGCTTAAAAGGGGGCCCGAACACCGGGGAGCTGTTTTTT. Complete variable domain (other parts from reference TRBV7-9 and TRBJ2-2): DTGVSQNPRHKITKRGQNVTFRCDPISEHNRLYWYRQTLGQGPEFLTYFQNEAQLEKSRLLSDRFSAERPKGSFSTLEIQRTEQGDSAMYLCASSLKGGPNTGELFFGEGSRLTVL.

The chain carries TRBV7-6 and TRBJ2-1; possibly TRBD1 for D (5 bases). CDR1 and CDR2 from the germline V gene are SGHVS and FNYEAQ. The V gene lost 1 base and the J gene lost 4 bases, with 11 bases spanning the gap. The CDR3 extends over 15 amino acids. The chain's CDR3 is CASSLGRGSYNEQFF. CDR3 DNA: TGTGCCAGCAGCTTAGGTAGGGGATCGTACAATGAGCAGTTCTTC.

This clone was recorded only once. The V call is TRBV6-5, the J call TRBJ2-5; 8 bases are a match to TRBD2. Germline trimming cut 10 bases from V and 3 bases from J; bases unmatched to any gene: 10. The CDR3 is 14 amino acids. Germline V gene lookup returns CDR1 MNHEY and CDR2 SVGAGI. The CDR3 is CATWLRGVEETQYF. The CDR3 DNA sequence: TGTGCCACCTGGCTGCGGGGGGTTGAAGAGACCCAGTACTTC.

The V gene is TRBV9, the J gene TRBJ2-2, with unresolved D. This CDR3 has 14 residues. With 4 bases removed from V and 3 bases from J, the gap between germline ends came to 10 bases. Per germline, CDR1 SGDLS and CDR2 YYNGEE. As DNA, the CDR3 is TGTGCCAGCAGCTCAAGAGGAGACACCGGGGAGCTGTTTTTT. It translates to CASSSRGDTGELFF.

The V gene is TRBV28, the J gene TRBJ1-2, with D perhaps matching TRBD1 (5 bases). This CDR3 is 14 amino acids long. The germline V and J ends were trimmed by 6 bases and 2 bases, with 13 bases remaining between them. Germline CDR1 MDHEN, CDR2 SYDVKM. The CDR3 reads CASSRGMGNYGYTF. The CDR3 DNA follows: TGTGCCAGCAGCCGGGGGATGGGGAACTATGGCTACACCTTC.

CDR3 residues: CASSVSGVYEQYF. The CDR3 nucleotides are TGTGCCAGTAGTGTTAGCGGCGTCTACGAGCAGTACTTC. The chain links TRBV19 to TRBJ2-7, with D perhaps TRBD2 (6 bases). Per germline, CDR1 LNHDA and CDR2 SQIVND (reference sequence). Trimming took 5 bases from V and 3 from J, leaving 11 bases between them. This CDR3 contains 13 residues.

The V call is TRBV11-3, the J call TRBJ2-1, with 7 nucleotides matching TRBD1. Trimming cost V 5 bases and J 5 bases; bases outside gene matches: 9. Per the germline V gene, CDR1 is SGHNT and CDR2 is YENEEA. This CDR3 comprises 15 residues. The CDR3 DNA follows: TGTGCCAGCAGCCAGTATGAGGGGGCGCACAATGAGCAGTTCTTC. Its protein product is CASSQYEGAHNEQFF.

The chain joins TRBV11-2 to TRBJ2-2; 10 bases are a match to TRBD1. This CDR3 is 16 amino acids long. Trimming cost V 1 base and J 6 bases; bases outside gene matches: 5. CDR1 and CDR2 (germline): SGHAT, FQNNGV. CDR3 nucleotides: TGTGCCAGCAGCTTAGTACTAGGGACAGGGGCCGGGGAGCTGTTTTTT. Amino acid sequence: CASSLVLGTGAGELFF.